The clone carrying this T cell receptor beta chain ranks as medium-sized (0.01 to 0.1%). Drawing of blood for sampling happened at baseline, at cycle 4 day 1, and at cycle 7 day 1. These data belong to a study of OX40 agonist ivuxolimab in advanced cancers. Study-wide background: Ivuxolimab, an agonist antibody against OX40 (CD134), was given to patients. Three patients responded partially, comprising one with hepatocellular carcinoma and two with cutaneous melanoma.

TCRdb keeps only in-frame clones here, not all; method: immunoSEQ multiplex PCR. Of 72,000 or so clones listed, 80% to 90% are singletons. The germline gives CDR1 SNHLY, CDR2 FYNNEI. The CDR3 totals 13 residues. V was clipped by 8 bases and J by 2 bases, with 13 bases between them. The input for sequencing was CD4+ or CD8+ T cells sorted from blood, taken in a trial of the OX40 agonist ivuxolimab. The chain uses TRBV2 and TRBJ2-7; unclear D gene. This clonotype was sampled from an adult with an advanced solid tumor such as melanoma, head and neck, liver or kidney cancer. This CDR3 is CASGIAVTYEQYF. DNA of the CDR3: TGTGCCAGCGGAATAGCCGTTACCTACGAGCAGTACTTC.